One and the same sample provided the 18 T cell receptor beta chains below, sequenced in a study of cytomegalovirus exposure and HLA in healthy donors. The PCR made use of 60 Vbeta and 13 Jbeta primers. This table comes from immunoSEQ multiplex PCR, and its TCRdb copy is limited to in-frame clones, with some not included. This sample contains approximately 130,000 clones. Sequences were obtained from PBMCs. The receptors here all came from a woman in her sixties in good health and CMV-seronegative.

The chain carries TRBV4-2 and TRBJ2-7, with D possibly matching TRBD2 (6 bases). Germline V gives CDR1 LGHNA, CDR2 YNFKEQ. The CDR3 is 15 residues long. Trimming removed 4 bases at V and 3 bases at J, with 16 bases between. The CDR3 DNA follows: TGTGCCAGCAGCCGCGACGGACTACCGCGCTACGAGCAGTACTTC. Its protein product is CASSRDGLPRYEQYF.

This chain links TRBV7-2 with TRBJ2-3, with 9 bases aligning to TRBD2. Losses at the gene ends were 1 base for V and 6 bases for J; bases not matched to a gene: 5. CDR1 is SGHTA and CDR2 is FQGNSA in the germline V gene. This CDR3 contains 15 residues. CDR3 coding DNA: TGTGCCAGCAGCTTAGTAGCGGGGGCCCCGGATACGCAGTATTTT. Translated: CASSLVAGAPDTQYF.

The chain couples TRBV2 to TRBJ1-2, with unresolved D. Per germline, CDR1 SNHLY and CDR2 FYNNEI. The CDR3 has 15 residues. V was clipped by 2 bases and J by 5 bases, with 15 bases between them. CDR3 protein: CASSENRGDRYGYTF. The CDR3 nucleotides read TGTGCCAGCAGTGAAAATCGGGGTGATCGGTATGGCTACACCTTC.

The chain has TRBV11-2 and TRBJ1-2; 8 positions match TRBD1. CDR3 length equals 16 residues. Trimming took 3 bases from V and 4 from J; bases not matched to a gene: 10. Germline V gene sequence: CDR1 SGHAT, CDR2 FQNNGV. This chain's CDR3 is CASSFWDRPAGYGYTF. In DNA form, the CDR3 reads TGTGCCAGCAGCTTCTGGGACAGGCCGGCCGGCTATGGCTACACCTTC.

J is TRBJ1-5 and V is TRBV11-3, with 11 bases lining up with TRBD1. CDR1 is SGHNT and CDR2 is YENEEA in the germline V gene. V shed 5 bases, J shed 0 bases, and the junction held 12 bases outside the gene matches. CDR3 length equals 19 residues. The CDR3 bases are TGTGCCAGCAGCCGCACCGGGACAGGGGGTTTGAATAGCAATCAGCCCCAGCATTTT. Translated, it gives CASSRTGTGGLNSNQPQHF. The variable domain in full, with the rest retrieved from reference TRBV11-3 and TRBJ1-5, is EAGVVQSPRYKIIEKKQPVAFWCNPISGHNTLYWYLQNLGQGPELLIRYENEEAVDDSQLPKDRFSAERLKGVDSTLKIQPAELGDSAVYLCASSRTGTGGLNSNQPQHFGDGTRLSIL.

The CDR3 loop is CASKWQNTEAFF. DNA for the CDR3: TGTGCCAGCAAGTGGCAAAACACTGAAGCTTTCTTT. The chain uses TRBV2 and TRBJ1-1; D gene uncertain. CDR1 SNHLY and CDR2 FYNNEI come from the germline V gene. Trimming removed 7 bases at V and 2 bases at J, with 8 bases between. The CDR3 is 12 amino acids.

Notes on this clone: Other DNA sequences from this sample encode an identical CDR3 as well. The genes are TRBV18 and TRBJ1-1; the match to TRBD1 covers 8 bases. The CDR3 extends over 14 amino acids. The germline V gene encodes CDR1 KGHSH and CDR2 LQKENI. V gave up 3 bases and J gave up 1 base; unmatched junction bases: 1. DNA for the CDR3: TGTGCCAGCTCACCGGGACAGGAGAACACTGAAGCTTTCTTT. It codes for CASSPGQENTEAFF.

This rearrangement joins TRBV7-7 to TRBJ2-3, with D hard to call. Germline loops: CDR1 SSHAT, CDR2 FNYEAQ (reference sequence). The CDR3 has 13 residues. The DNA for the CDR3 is TGTGCTAGCTCCCCGGAGTTCACAGATACGCAGTATTTT. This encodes CASSPEFTDTQYF. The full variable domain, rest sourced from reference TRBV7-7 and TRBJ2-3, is GAGVSQSPRYKVTKRGQDVTLRCDPISSHATLYWYQQALGQGPEFLTYFNYEAQPDKSGLPSDRFSAERPEGSISTLTIQRTEQRDSAMYRCASSPEFTDTQYFGPGTRLTVL.

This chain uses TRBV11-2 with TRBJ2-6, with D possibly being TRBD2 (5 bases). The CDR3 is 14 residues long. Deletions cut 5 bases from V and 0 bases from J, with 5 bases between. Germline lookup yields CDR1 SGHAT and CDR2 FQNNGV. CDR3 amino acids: CASSRGSGANVLTF. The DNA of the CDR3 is TGTGCCAGCAGCCGGGGCTCTGGGGCCAACGTCCTGACTTTC.

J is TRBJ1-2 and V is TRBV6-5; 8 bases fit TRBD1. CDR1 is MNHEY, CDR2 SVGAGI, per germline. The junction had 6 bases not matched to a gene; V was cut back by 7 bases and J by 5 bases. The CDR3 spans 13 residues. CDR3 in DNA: TGTGCCAGCACTACAGGGGGTGGTTATGGCTACACCTTC. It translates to CASTTGGGYGYTF.

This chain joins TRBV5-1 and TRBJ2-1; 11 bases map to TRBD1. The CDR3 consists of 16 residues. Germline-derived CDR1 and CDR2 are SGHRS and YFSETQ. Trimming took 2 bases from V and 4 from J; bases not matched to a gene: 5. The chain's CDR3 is CASSLGGTGGYNEQFF. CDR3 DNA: TGCGCCAGCAGCTTAGGAGGGACAGGGGGTTACAATGAGCAGTTCTTC.

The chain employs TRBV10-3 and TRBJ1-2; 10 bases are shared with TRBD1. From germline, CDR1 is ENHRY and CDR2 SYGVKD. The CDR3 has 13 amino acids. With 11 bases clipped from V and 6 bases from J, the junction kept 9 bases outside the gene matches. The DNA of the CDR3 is TGTGCCGCCCAGGACGGGACAGGGGATGGCTACACCTTC. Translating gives CAAQDGTGDGYTF.

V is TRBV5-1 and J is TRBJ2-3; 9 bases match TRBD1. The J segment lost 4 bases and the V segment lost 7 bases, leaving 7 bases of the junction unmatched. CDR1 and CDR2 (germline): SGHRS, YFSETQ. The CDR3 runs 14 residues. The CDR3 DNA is TGCGCCAGCCAGGACAGGGGACTATCAGATACGCAGTATTTT. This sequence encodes CASQDRGLSDTQYF.

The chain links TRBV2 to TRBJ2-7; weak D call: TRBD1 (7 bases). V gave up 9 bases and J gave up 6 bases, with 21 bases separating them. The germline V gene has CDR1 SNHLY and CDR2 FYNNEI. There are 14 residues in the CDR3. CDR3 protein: CASCLEGASSEQYF. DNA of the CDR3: TGTGCCAGTTGTCTGGAGGGGGCGAGTTCCGAGCAGTACTTC.

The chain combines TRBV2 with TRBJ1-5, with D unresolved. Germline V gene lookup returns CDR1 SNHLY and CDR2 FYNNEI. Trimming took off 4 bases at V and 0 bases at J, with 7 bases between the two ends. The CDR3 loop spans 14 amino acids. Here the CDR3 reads CASSAADSNQPQHF. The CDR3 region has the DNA TGTGCCAGCAGTGCGGCGGATAGCAATCAGCCCCAGCATTTT.

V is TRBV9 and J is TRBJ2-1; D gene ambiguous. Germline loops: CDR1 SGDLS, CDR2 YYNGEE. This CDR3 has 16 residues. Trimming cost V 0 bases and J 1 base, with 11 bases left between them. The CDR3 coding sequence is TGTGCCAGCAGCGTAGCTGGGCAGGCTTCCTACAATGAGCAGTTCTTC. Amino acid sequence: CASSVAGQASYNEQFF.

Here the CDR3 DNA reads TGTGCCAGCAGCCCCCGCCCCGGATTGAGCGGGGGGGTCCCTCGGGCAGATACGCAGTATTTT. This translates into CASSPRPGLSGGVPRADTQYF. The rearrangement uses TRBV27 and TRBJ2-3, with TRBD2 identical over 10 bases. This CDR3 is built from 21 residues. The trim removed 6 bases at V and 4 bases at J, leaving 25 bases unmatched. Germline V lookup: CDR1 MNHEY, CDR2 SMNVEV (reference sequence).

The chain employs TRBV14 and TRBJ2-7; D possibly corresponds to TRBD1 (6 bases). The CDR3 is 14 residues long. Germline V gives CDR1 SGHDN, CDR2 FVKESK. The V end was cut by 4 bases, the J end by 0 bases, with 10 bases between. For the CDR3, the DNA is TGTGCCAGCAGCCCGACAGGAGTCTCCTACGAGCAGTACTTC. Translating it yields CASSPTGVSYEQYF.